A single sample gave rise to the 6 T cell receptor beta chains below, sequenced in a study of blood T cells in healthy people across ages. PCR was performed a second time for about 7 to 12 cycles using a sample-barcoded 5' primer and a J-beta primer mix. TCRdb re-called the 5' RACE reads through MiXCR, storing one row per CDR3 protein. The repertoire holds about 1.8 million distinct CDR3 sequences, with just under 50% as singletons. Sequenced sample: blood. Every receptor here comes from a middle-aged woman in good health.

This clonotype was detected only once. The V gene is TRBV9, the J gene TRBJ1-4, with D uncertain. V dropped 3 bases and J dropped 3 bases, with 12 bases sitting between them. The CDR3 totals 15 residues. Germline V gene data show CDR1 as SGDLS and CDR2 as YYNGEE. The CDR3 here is CASSDPLEANEKLFF. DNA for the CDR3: TGTGCCAGCAGCGACCCTCTGGAGGCTAATGAAAAACTGTTTTTT.

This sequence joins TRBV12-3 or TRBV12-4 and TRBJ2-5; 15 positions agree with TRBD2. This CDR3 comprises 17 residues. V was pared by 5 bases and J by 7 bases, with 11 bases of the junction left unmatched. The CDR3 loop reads CASSPPGLAGGGGTQYF. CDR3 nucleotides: TGTGCCAGCAGTCCACCGGGACTAGCGGGGGGTGGTGGGACCCAGTACTTC.

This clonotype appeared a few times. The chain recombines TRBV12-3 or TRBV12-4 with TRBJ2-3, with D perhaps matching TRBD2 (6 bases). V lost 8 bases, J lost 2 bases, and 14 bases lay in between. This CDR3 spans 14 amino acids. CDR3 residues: CASEVGGYTDTQYF. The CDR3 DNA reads TGTGCCAGCGAGGTCGGGGGATACACAGATACGCAGTATTTT.

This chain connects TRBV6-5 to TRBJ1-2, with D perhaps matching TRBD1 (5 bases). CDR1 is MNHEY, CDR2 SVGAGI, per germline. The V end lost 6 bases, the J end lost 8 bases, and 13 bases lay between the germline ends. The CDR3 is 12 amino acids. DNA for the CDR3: TGTGCCAGCAGCTACCAGGGTTACGGCTACACCTTC. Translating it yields CASSYQGYGYTF.

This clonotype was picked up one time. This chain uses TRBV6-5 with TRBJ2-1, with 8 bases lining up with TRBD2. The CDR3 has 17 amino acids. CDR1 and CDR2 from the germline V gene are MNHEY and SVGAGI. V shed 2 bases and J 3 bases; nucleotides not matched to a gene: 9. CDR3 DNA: TGTGCCAGCAGTTACGGGGGCGGGGGGCTTGACTACAATGAGCAGTTCTTC. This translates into CASSYGGGGLDYNEQFF.

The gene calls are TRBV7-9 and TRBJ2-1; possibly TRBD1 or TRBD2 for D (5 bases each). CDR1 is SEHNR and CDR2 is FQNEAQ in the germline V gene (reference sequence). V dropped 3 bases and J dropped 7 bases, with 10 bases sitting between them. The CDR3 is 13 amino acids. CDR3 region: CASSFGTDNEQFF. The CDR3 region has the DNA TGTGCCAGCAGCTTTGGGACCGATAATGAGCAGTTCTTC. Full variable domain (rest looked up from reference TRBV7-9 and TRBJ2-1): DTGVSQNPRHKITKRGQNVTFRCDPISEHNRLYWYRQTLGQGPEFLTYFQNEAQLEKSRLLSDRFSAERPKGSFSTLEIQRTEQGDSAMYLCASSFGTDNEQFFGPGTRLTVL.